This T cell receptor (beta chain) was recovered during a study of cytomegalovirus exposure and HLA in healthy donors. V was pared by 3 bases and J by 5 bases, with 7 bases of the junction left unmatched. The CDR3 contains 15 residues. The germline V gene has CDR1 MNHNS and CDR2 SASEGT. Primers included in the PCR were 60 Vbeta and 13 Jbeta primers. Measured with immunoSEQ multiplex PCR; TCRdb has only the in-frame clones, and not every one. The sample consists of roughly 110,000 clones, roughly 82% of them appearing once. Sequencing was carried out using PBMCs. The rearrangement joins TRBV6-1 to TRBJ2-7; 10 bases match TRBD2. The clonotype was recovered from a young man in good health and CMV-seropositive. The CDR3 loop is CASSEEVAGGDEQYF. The CDR3 DNA is TGTGCCAGCAGTGAGGAAGTAGCGGGGGGCGACGAGCAGTACTTC.